Following are 8 T cell receptor beta chains from one sample sequenced in a study of molecular identifiers for immune sequencing clone quantification. In TCRdb, the PCR reads were re-called with MiXCR into one record per CDR3 protein. The data hold about half a million distinct CDR3 sequences, with around 25% observed a single time. The sequenced material came from naive CD8+ T cells from blood, with Jurkat cell RNA spiked in. The subset is: FACS-sorted CD8+CD4-CCR7+CD45RA+ naive T cells. These receptors were taken from a human donor in good health. Some libraries in this study had Jurkat cell RNA spiked in.

V and J are TRBV7-9 and TRBJ1-2; 8 nucleotides agree with TRBD1. This CDR3 comprises 13 residues. CDR1 is SEHNR and CDR2 is FQNEAQ in the germline V gene (reference sequence). The V and J ends lost 3 bases and 8 bases, in that order; junction bases with no gene match: 5. The DNA for the CDR3 is TGTGCCAGCAGCTTGGACAGGGCGCTCGGCTACACCTTC. This gives the protein CASSLDRALGYTF.

The rearrangement links TRBV30 to TRBJ2-3; D unresolved. This CDR3 is built from 15 residues. Trimming took off 3 bases at V and 4 bases at J, with 17 bases between the two ends. The germline gives CDR1 GTSNPN, CDR2 SVGIG (reference sequence). This CDR3 reads CAWSPLGVLADTQYF. Here the CDR3 DNA reads TGTGCCTGGAGCCCCCTAGGAGTTTTGGCAGATACGCAGTATTTT.

This clonotype was picked up a small number of times. The CDR3 region has the DNA TGTGCCAGCAGTTATAGGGAAGGCGGCTACACCTTC. Translation gives CASSYREGGYTF. This chain joins TRBV6-5 and TRBJ1-2; D is unclear. V lost 3 bases, J lost 8 bases, and 10 bases lay in between. This CDR3 has 12 residues. CDR1 and CDR2 from the germline V gene are MNHEY and SVGAGI.

This clonotype was picked up many times. DNA for the CDR3: TGTGCCAGCAGTTACGCTATCGGTGGTAGCGGGAAGGATGAGCAGTTCTTC. Its translation is CASSYAIGGSGKDEQFF. The chain recombines TRBV6-2 or TRBV6-3 with TRBJ2-1; 8 bases are a match to TRBD2. This CDR3 spans 17 amino acids. Germline V gene data show CDR1 as MNHEY and CDR2 as SVGEGT. V shed 2 bases, J shed 8 bases, and the junction held 14 bases outside the gene matches.

The gene calls are TRBV21-1 and TRBJ2-2; the table's D gene call, TRBD1, was not cross checked with the DNA. TRBV21-1 is annotated as a pseudogene. The CDR3 runs to 15 residues. This chain's CDR3 is CASSKWGRNTGELFF. The CDR3 DNA sequence: TGTGCCAGCAGCAAATGGGGGAGGAACACCGGGGAGCTGTTTTTT.

The chain is built from TRBV27 and TRBJ2-1, with 8 positions matching TRBD1. The germline V gene has CDR1 MNHEY and CDR2 SMNVEV (reference sequence). V lost 7 bases to trimming and J lost 6 bases; unmatched junction nucleotides: 2. The CDR3 runs to 12 residues. The CDR3 DNA sequence: TGTGCCAGCAATACAGGGGGCAATGAGCAGTTCTTC. Its protein is CASNTGGNEQFF.

Points on this clonotype: A read error may be the cause here, since a much bigger clone is one base away. This chain joins TRBV5-1 and TRBJ2-5; tentative D call: TRBD1 (6 bases). The CDR3 has 16 residues. CDR1 and CDR2 from the germline V gene are SGHRS and YFSETQ. The CDR3 bases are TGCACCACCACACCCGGGCCAGGAAAGGGGGAAGAGACCCAGTACTTC. Translation gives CTTTPGPGKGEETQYF.

A few counts support this clonotype. The J gene is TRBJ2-5, the V gene TRBV3-1, with TRBD2 as a possible D gene (6 bases). This CDR3 is 15 amino acids long. Trimming stripped 3 bases from V and 5 bases from J, with 16 bases between. In germline, CDR1 is LGHDT, CDR2 YNNKEL (reference sequence). As DNA, the CDR3 is TGTGCCAGCAGCCAGAACTACGGGAGCGGGGAGACCCAGTACTTC. It codes for CASSQNYGSGETQYF.